Described below is a single T cell receptor beta chain sequence and its context. The source of the sample is a study of blood T cell repertoires in COVID-19. CDR3 length equals 16 residues. The V and J ends lost 1 base and 3 bases respectively, with 16 bases between them. Germline values: CDR1 SGHVS, CDR2 FQNEAQ. Assay used: immunoSEQ multiplex PCR; TCRdb lists only in-frame clones, some missing. The profile covers 200,000 to 250,000 clones, with approximately 83% appearing a single time and less than 8% taken by the ten largest. The TCR was taken from a woman between 50 and 59 years old with acute or convalescent COVID-19. Sequencing was carried out using peripheral blood. V and J are TRBV7-8 and TRBJ2-7, with a possible D match to TRBD1 (5 bases). The CDR3 sequence: CASSLGSFRVVYEQYF. The CDR3 DNA reads TGTGCCAGCAGCTTAGGGTCGTTCAGGGTCGTCTACGAGCAGTACTTC. Looking up the rest from reference TRBV7-8 and TRBJ2-7 gives the full variable domain: GAGVSQSPRYKVAKRGQDVALRCDPISGHVSLFWYQQALGQGPEFLTYFQNEAQLDKSGLPSDRFFAERPEGSVSTLKIQRTQQEDSAVYLCASSLGSFRVVYEQYFGPGTRLTVT.